The source of this T cell receptor beta chain is a study of blood T cell repertoires in COVID-19. Study context: The origin of the acute and convalescent COVID-19 samples was the United States, Italy and Spain. Sample material is recorded as cDNA or gDNA derived from T cells, B-cell-depleted T cells, or PBMCs.

CDR1 is MNHEY and CDR2 is SVGAGI in the germline V gene. Trimming took off 0 bases at V and 10 bases at J, with 15 bases between the two ends. The CDR3 extends over 14 amino acids. In the original workflow: Reference gene primer amplification in the assay estimated nucleated cell counts. Here immunoSEQ multiplex PCR was the method, and the copy in TCRdb shows in-frame clones only, minus some. V, J and clone size reflect that table, while D and trimming were determined from the DNA. The sample lists some 150,000 clones, 87% seen once, with 2.5% in the top ten. The sequence came from a man aged 50 to 60 with active COVID-19. Sequenced material: peripheral blood. This rearrangement joins TRBV6-5 to TRBJ1-2; no definite D call. The DNA of the CDR3 is TGTGCCAGCAGTTACTCGGGTTGGCATAGCGACTACACCTTC. Its translation is CASSYSGWHSDYTF.